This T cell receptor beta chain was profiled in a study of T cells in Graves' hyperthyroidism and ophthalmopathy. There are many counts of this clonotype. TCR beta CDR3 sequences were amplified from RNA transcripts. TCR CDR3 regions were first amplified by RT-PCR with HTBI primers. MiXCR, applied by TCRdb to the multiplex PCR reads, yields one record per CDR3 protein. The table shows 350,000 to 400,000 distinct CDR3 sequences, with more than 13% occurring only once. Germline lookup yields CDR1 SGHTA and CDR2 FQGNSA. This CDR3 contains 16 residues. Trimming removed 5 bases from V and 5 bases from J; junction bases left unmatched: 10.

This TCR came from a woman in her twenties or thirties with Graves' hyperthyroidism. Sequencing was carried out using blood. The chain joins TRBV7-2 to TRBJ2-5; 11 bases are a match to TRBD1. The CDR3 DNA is TGTGCCAGCAGCGCCTCCGGGACAGGGGGTTTGGAGACCCAGTACTTC. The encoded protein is CASSASGTGGLETQYF.